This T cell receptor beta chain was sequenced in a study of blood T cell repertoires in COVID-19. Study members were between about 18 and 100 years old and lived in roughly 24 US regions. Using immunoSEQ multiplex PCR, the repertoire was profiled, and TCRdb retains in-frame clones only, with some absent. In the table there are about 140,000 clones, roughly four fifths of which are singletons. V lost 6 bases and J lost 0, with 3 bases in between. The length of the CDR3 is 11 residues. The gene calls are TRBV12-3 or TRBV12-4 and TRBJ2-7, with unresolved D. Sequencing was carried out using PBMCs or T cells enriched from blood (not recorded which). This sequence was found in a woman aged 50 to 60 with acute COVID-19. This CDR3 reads CASSYSYEQYF. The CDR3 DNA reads TGTGCCAGCAGCTACTCCTACGAGCAGTACTTC.